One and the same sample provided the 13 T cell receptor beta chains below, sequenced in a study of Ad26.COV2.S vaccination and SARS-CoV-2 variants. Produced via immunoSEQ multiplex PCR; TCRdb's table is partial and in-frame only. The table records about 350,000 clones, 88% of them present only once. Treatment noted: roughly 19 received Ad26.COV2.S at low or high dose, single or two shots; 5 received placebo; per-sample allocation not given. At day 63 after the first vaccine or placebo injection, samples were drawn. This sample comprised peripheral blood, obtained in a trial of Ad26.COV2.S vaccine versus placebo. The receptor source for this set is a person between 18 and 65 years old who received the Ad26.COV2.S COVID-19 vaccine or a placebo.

The CDR3: CASSLFEQGGSEAFF. In DNA, the CDR3 is TGTGCCAGCAGTTTATTCGAACAGGGTGGGTCTGAAGCTTTCTTT. The V and J genes are TRBV28 and TRBJ1-1; D might be TRBD1 (6 bases). V was shortened by 1 base and J by 6 bases, with 15 bases between the two germline ends. Germline V gives CDR1 MDHEN, CDR2 SYDVKM. The CDR3 length is 15 residues.

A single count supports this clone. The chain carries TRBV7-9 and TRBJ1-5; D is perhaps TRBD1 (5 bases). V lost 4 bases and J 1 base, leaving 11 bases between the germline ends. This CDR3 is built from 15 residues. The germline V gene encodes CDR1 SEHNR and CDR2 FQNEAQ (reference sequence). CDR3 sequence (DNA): TGTGCCAGCAGCTCGGAGGGGAACAGCAATCAGCCCCAGCATTTT. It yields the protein CASSSEGNSNQPQHF.

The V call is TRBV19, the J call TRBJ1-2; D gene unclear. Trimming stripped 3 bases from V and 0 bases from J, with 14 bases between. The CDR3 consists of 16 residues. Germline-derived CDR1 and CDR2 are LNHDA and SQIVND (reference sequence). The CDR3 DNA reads TGTGCCAGTAGTATTCGATCAGGTCGAGCTAACTATGGCTACACCTTC. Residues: CASSIRSGRANYGYTF.

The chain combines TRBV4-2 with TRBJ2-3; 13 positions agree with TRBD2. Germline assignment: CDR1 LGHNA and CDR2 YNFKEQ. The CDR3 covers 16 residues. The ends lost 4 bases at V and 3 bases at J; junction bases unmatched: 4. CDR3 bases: TGTGCCAGCAGCCCCCGGACTAGCGGGGGTACAGATACGCAGTATTTT. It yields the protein CASSPRTSGGTDTQYF.

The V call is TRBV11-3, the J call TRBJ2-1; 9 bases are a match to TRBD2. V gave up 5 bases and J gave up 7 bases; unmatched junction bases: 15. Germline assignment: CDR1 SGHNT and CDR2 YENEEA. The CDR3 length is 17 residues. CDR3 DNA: TGTGCCAGCAGCCCCCGCGGGGGGGATGCCTGGCGGAATGAGCAGTTCTTC. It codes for CASSPRGGDAWRNEQFF.

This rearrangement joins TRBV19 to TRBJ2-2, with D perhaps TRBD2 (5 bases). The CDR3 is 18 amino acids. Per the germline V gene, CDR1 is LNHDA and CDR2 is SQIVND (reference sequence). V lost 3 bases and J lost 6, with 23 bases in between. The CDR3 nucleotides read TGTGCCAGTAGTATCCTCGGTGGAGGCCGGCATTTCCCCGGGGAGCTGTTTTTT. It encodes CASSILGGGRHFPGELFF.

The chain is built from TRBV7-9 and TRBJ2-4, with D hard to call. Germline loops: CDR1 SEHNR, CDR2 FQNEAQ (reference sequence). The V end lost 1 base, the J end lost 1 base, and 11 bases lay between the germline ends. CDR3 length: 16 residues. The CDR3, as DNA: TGTGCCAGCAGCTTAGGGGTAGTCCACGCCAAAAACATTCAGTACTTC. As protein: CASSLGVVHAKNIQYF.

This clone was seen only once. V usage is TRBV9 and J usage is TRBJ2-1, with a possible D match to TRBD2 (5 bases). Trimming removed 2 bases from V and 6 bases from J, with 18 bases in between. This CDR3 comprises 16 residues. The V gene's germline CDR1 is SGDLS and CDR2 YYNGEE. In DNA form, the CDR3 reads TGTGCCAGCAGCGTCTCACCGACCTTCACTAGCAATGAGCAGTTCTTC. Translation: CASSVSPTFTSNEQFF.

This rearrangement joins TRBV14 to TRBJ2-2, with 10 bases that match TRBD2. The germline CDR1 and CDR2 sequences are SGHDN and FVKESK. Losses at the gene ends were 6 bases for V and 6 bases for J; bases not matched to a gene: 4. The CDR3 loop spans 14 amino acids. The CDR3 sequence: CASRGLAGAGELFF. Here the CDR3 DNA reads TGTGCCAGCAGGGGCCTAGCGGGAGCCGGGGAGCTGTTTTTT. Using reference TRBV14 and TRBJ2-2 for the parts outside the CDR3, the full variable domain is EAGVTQFPSHSVIEKGQTVTLRCDPISGHDNLYWYRRVMGKEIKFLLHFVKESKQDESGMPNNRFLAERTGGTYSTLKVQPAELEDSGVYFCASRGLAGAGELFFGEGSRLTVL.

The chain's CDR3 is CASSRDSANQPQHF. Here the CDR3 DNA reads TGTGCCAGCAGTCGGGACAGCGCTAATCAGCCCCAGCATTTT. The chain recombines TRBV6-2 or TRBV6-3 with TRBJ1-5, with TRBD1 matching 7 bases. V was pared by 5 bases and J by 4 bases, with 5 bases of the junction left unmatched. The CDR3 extends over 14 amino acids. The V gene's germline CDR1 is MNHEY and CDR2 SVGEGT.

The CDR3 here is CASRGVGELFF. The DNA for the CDR3 is TGTGCCAGCAGAGGGGTGGGGGAGCTGTTTTTT. V usage is TRBV6-6 and J usage is TRBJ2-2, with a weak D call TRBD1 (5 bases). The germline V gene encodes CDR1 MNHNY and CDR2 SVGAGI (reference sequence). The V and J ends lost 6 bases and 8 bases respectively, with 7 bases between them. This CDR3 is built from 11 residues.

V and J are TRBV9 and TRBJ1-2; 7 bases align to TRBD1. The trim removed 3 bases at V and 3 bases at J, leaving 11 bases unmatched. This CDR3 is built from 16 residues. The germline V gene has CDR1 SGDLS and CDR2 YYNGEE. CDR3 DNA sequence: TGTGCCAGCAGCGCTCGGGAGGGCAGGGGGGACTATGGCTACACCTTC. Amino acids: CASSAREGRGDYGYTF.

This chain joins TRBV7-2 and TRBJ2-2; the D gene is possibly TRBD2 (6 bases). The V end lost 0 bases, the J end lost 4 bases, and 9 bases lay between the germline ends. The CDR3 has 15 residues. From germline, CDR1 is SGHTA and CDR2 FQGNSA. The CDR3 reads CASSLAGSGTGELFF. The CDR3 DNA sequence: TGTGCCAGCAGCTTAGCAGGTAGCGGCACCGGGGAGCTGTTTTTT.